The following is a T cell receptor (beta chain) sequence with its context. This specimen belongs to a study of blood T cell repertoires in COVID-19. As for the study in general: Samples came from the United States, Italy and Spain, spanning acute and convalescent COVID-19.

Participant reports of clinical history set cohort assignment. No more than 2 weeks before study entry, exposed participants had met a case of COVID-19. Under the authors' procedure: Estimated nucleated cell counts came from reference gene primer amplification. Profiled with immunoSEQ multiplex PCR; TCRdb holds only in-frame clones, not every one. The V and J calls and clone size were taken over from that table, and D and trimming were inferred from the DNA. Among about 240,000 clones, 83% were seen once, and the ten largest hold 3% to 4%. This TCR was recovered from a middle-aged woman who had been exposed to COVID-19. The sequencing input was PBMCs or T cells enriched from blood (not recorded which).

CDR3 in DNA: TGCGCCAGCAGCGGTAGTACAGGGGAATCTGAAAAACTGTTTTTT. Residues: CASSGSTGESEKLFF. The chain joins TRBV5-1 to TRBJ1-4; 7 bases map to TRBD1. With 4 bases clipped from V and 7 bases from J, the junction kept 10 bases outside the gene matches. The V gene's germline CDR1 is SGHRS and CDR2 YFSETQ. CDR3 length equals 15 residues.